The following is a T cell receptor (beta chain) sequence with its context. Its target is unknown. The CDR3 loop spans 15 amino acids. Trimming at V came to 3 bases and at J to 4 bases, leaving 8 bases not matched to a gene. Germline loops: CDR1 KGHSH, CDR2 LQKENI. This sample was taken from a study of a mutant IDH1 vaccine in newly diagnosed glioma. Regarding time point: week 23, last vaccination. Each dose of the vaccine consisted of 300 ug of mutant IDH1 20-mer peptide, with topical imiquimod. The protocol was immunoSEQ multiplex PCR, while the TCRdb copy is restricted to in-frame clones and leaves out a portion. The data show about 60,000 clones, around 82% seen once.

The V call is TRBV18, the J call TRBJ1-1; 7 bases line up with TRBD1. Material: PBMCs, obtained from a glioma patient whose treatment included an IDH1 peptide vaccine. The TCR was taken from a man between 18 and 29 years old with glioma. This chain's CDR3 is CASSPARDSFTEAFF. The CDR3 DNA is TGTGCCAGCTCACCGGCCCGGGACAGCTTCACTGAAGCTTTCTTT.